This TCR beta chain was observed in a study of patients and donors after allogeneic stem cell transplantation. This clonotype occurred a few times. The germline V gene has CDR1 KGHSH and CDR2 LQKENI. Trimming at V came to 6 bases and at J to 6 bases, leaving 5 bases not matched to a gene. CDR3 size: 13 residues. TCRdb redid the calling of the RT-PCR reads with MiXCR, one entry per CDR3 protein. The data contain approximately 170,000 distinct CDR3 sequences, approximately 30% of them singletons. Specimen: blood, either unsorted or a sorted T cell fraction (not recorded which). This clonotype was sampled from a human donor who was either an allogeneic HSCT recipient or a stem cell or donor lymphocyte infusion donor (not recorded which). It is not recorded whose cells these are; they may come from a transplant donor. This chain joins TRBV18 and TRBJ1-1; TRBD1 matches at 9 bases. The CDR3 DNA is TGTGCCAGCTCCCGGGACAGGGATGCTGAAGCTTTCTTT. Residues: CASSRDRDAEAFF.